This TCR beta chain was captured by sequencing in a study of tumor-infiltrating lymphocytes in primary liver carcinoma. This clonotype came up once. Its antigen remains unidentified. Germline is not matched at one junction end, which may reflect a read error. CDR1 ENHRY and CDR2 SYGVKD come from the germline V gene. The CDR3 contains 14 residues. The study's findings and limits: Tumor-adjacent and tumor-blood pairs shared a smaller degree of overlap than tumor region pairs.

From about 20-30 mg of unsorted bulk tissue, DNA and RNA were co-extracted together. Each of the tumor samples contained in excess of 80% viable tumor cells. The input was 450 to 500 ng total RNA; TCR beta cDNA was made from it with a constant-region primer. Investigators got TCR beta libraries out of three nested multiplex PCR rounds, done with slightly modified ARM-PCR. TRBV1-TRBV30 forward and Cbeta reverse primers drove the first two approximately 10-cycle rounds. From the multiplex PCR reads, TCRdb called clonotypes with MiXCR, one entry per CDR3 protein. The sample yields about 54,000 distinct CDR3 sequences, about 73% seen once.

This TCR was recovered from a man between 40 and 49 years old with primary liver carcinoma and hepatitis B virus infection. The chain is built from TRBV10-3 and TRBJ2-7, with 7 bases identical to TRBD2. Sequencing was performed on liver tumor tissue from sampling region 2. Subset noted: tumor region T2, inferior pole. Here the CDR3 reads CGICARRGKHEQYF. The CDR3 nucleotides are TGTGGCATCTGTGCCAGGCGGGGGAAGCACGAGCAGTACTTC.